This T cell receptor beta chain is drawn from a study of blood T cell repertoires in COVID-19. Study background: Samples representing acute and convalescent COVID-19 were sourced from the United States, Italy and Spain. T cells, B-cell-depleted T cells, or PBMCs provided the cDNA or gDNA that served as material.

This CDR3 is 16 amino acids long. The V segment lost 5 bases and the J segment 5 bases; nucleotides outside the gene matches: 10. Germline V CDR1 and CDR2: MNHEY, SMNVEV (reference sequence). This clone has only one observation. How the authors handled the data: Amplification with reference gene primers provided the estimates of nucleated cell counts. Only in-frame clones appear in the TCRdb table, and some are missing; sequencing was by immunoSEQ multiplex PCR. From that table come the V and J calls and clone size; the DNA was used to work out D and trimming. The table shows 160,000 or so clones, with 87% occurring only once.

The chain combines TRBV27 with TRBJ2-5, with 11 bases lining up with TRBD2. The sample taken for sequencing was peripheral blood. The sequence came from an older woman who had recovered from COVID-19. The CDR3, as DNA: TGTGCCAGCAGTCCGGGACTAGCGGCAATGGGGGAGACCCAGTACTTC. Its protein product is CASSPGLAAMGETQYF.